Listed below are T cell receptor beta chains from one sample, sequenced in a study of cytotoxic CD8 clonotypes in ibrutinib-treated CLL. The assay was immunoSEQ multiplex PCR, and TCRdb's table has in-frame clones only and misses some. The sample records nearly 85,000 clones, 70% to 80% being singletons. The sample in question was PBMCs, obtained after 12 months of ibrutinib treatment. The origin of the receptors is a human donor with chronic lymphocytic leukemia. Both conserved end residues are part of each CDR3. Each record gives: clone size, V gene, D gene, J gene, CDR3 length, CDR3 protein, CDR3 DNA. A D gene is named only where the DNA matches it firmly. Size is stated for part of the rows, as once, few or many counts, or as a class when the clone is expanded.

NA	TRBV30	NA	TRBJ1-5	14	CACQTAGGNQPQHF	TGTGCCTGCCAGACGGCAGGGGGCAATCAGCCCCAGCATTTT
NA	TRBV30	NA	TRBJ1-2	13	CAWMFGGGYGYTF	TGTGCCTGGATGTTTGGCGGTGGCTATGGCTACACCTTC
NA	TRBV28	TRBD1	TRBJ1-2	14	CASSSPGGADGYTF	TGTGCCAGCAGTTCACCAGGGGGCGCTGATGGCTACACCTTC
NA	TRBV28	NA	TRBJ1-2	14	CASSLMGAGYGYTF	TGTGCCAGCAGTTTAATGGGCGCCGGCTATGGCTACACCTTC
NA	TRBV7-3	NA	TRBJ2-1	13	CASSASHLGEQFF	TGTGCCAGCAGCGCGAGCCACTTGGGTGAGCAGTTCTTC
NA	TRBV19	NA	TRBJ2-6	15	CASSKGHSGANVLTF	TGTGCCAGTAGTAAGGGGCACTCTGGGGCCAACGTCCTGACTTTC
few	TRBV10-3	NA	TRBJ1-3	14	CAISVAAVGNTIYF	TGTGCCATCAGTGTGGCGGCAGTCGGAAACACCATATATTTT
NA	TRBV23-1	TRBD1	TRBJ1-3	16	CASFPGQTISGNTIYF	TGCGCCAGCTTCCCGGGACAGACTATCTCTGGAAACACCATATATTTT
NA	TRBV19	NA	TRBJ2-3	13	CATTQGFGDTQYF	TGTGCCACCACCCAGGGTTTTGGAGATACGCAGTATTTT
once	TRBV5-1	TRBD1	TRBJ2-7	14	CASSPRTGWDEQYF	TGCGCCAGCAGCCCGCGGACAGGTTGGGACGAGCAGTACTTC
once	TRBV19	TRBD1	TRBJ1-1	17	CASSTRTGGFMNTEAFF	TGTGCCAGTAGTACCAGGACAGGGGGATTCATGAACACTGAAGCTTTCTTT
NA	TRBV7-9	NA	TRBJ2-3	15	CASSRVDTVTDTQYF	TGTGCCAGCAGCCGGGTGGATACAGTTACAGATACGCAGTATTTT
NA	TRBV7-7	NA	TRBJ2-5	13	CASSPSNQETQYF	TGTGCCAGCAGCCCAAGCAACCAAGAGACCCAGTACTTC
NA	TRBV11-2	NA	TRBJ2-5	15	CASSGLVSSRETQYF	TGTGCCAGCAGCGGCCTGGTCAGCAGTCGGGAGACCCAGTACTTC
NA	TRBV6-5	TRBD1	TRBJ1-5	14	CASSRTGSNQPQHF	TGTGCCAGCAGTAGGACAGGTAGCAATCAGCCCCAGCATTTT
NA	TRBV6-5	NA	TRBJ2-3	11	CASSYEGTQYF	TGTGCCAGCAGTTACGAGGGTACGCAGTATTTT
NA	TRBV4-2	TRBD2	TRBJ2-1	15	CASSGTSGDYNEQFF	TGTGCCAGCAGCGGGACTAGCGGGGATTACAATGAGCAGTTCTTC
few	TRBV28	NA	TRBJ1-2	13	CASSTPRLLSYTF	TGTGCCAGCAGTACCCCCCGCCTCCTAAGCTACACCTTC
few	TRBV7-3	TRBD2	TRBJ2-7	13	CASSPSGGYEQYF	TGTGCCAGCAGCCCCTCGGGGGGCTACGAGCAGTACTTC
few	TRBV5-5	TRBD1	TRBJ1-4	15	CASSSAQGTNEKLFF	TGTGCCAGCAGCTCAGCACAGGGGACTAATGAAAAACTGTTTTTT
NA	TRBV7-6	TRBD2	TRBJ2-1	15	CASSPRPSGNNEQFF	TGTGCCAGCAGCCCGCGGCCTAGCGGGAACAATGAGCAGTTCTTC
few	TRBV29-1	NA	TRBJ1-2	13	CSAVGGAVDGYTF	TGCAGCGCCGTGGGGGGCGCGGTGGATGGCTACACCTTC
NA	TRBV6-1	TRBD1	TRBJ2-7	13	CASSETGGHEQYF	TGTGCCAGCAGTGAGACAGGGGGCCACGAGCAGTACTTC
NA	TRBV6-4	NA	TRBJ2-3	11	CASSATDTQYF	TGTGCCAGCAGTGCCACAGATACGCAGTATTTT
NA	TRBV7-2	NA	TRBJ2-3	15	CASSRGGASTDTQYF	TGTGCCAGCAGCCGAGGGGGGGCTAGCACAGATACGCAGTATTTT
NA	TRBV18	TRBD2	TRBJ2-5	14	CASSPAFGGETQYF	TGTGCCAGCTCACCGGCCTTCGGGGGGGAGACCCAGTACTTC
NA	TRBV2	TRBD2	TRBJ2-3	14	CATTSGRWADTQYF	TGTGCCACCACTAGCGGGAGGTGGGCAGATACGCAGTATTTT
NA	TRBV5-1	NA	TRBJ1-4	18	CASSLVPSIQSTNEKLFF	TGCGCCAGCAGCTTGGTCCCCTCGATACAGTCAACTAATGAAAAACTGTTTTTT
NA	TRBV5-1	TRBD2	TRBJ2-7	15	CASSLGTSGSFGQYF	TGCGCCAGCAGCTTGGGGACTAGCGGGAGCTTCGGGCAGTACTTC
NA	TRBV29-1	TRBD1	TRBJ2-7	13	CSAGTGEAYEQYF	TGCAGCGCGGGGACAGGAGAAGCCTACGAGCAGTACTTC
NA	TRBV7-2	NA	TRBJ1-5	17	CASSLGGGSFSNQPQHF	TGTGCCAGCAGCTTAGGTGGAGGTTCCTTTAGCAATCAGCCCCAGCATTTT
NA	TRBV7-2	TRBD2	TRBJ2-7	14	CASRAGASSYEQYF	TGTGCCAGCAGAGCGGGGGCGAGCTCCTACGAGCAGTACTTC
NA	TRBV19	TRBD1	TRBJ1-5	15	CASSTQDRVGQPQHF	TGTGCCAGTAGTACGCAGGACAGGGTGGGTCAGCCCCAGCATTTT
NA	TRBV6-1	TRBD2	TRBJ2-1	16	CASRETSGGARNEQFF	TGTGCCAGCAGAGAAACTAGCGGGGGGGCCAGGAATGAGCAGTTCTTC
NA	TRBV10-2	NA	TRBJ1-3	13	CASTQEAGNTIYF	TGCGCCAGCACCCAAGAGGCGGGAAACACCATATATTTT
few	TRBV7-2	NA	TRBJ1-5	16	CASSLWGGGRDQPQHF	TGTGCCAGCAGCTTATGGGGGGGTGGGCGAGATCAGCCCCAGCATTTT
NA	TRBV28	TRBD1	TRBJ1-2	12	CATRQGDYGYTF	TGTGCCACCCGGCAGGGGGACTATGGCTACACCTTC
NA	TRBV7-8	TRBD1	TRBJ2-7	15	CASSLGTGGHGEQYF	TGTGCCAGCAGCCTAGGGACAGGGGGGCACGGGGAGCAGTACTTC
few	TRBV7-3	TRBD2	TRBJ2-1	16	CASSEGAAGVPHEQFF	TGTGCCAGCAGCGAAGGGGCAGCGGGAGTCCCCCATGAGCAGTTCTTC
once	TRBV7-2	TRBD1	TRBJ1-1	14	CASSPQGGNTEAFF	TGTGCCAGCAGCCCCCAGGGGGGCAACACTGAAGCTTTCTTT
NA	TRBV18	NA	TRBJ1-5	13	CASSPQGSQPQHF	TGTGCCAGCTCACCACAAGGATCTCAGCCCCAGCATTTT
NA	TRBV6-1	NA	TRBJ1-6	14	CASAPSTYNSPLHF	TGTGCCAGCGCGCCCAGTACCTATAATTCACCCCTCCACTTT
NA	TRBV6-5	NA	TRBJ2-7	12	CASSTRGDEQYF	TGTGCCAGCAGCACAAGGGGGGACGAGCAGTACTTC